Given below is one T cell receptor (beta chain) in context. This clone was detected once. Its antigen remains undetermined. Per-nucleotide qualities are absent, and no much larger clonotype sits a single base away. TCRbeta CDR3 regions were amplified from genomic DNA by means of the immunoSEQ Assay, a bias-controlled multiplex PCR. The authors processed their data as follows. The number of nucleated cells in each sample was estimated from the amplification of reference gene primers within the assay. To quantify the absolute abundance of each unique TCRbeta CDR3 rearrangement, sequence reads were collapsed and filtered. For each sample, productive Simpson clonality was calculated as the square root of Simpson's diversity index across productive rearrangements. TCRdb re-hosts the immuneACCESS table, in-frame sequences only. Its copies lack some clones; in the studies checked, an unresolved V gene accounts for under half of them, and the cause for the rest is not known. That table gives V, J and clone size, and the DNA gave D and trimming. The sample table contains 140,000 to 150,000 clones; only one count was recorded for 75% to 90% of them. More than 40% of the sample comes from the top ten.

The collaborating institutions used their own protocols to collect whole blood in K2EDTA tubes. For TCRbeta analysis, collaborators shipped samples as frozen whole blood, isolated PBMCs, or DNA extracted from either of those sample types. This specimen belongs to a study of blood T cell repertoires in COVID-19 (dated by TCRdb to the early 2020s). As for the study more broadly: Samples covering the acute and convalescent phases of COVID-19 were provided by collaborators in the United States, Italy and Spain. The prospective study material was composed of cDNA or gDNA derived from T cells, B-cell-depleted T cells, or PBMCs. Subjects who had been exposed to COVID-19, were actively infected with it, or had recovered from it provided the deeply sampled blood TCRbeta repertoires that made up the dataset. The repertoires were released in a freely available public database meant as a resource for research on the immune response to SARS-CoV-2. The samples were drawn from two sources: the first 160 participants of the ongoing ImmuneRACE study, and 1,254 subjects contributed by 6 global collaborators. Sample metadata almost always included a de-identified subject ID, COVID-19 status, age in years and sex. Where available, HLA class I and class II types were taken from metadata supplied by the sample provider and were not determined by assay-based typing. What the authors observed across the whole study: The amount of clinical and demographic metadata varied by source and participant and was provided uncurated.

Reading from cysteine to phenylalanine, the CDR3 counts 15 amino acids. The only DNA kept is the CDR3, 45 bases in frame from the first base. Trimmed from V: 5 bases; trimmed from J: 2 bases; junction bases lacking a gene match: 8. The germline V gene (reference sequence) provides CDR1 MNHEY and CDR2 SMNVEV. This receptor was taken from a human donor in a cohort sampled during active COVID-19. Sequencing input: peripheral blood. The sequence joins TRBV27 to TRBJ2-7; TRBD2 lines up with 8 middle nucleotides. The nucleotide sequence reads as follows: TGTGCCAGCAGTCGGCGGGGGGAGCGCACCTACGAGCAGTACTTC. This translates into CASSRRGERTYEQYF.